The present entry profiles one TCR beta chain with its context. What it binds is not known. This specimen belongs to a study of cytomegalovirus exposure and HLA in healthy donors. The study's findings and limits: 87-base-pair reads could not separate some V segments, including TRBV6-2 and TRBV6-3. Cytomegalovirus association was assigned to 150 to 200 TCR beta chains. A missense variant in DCLRE1C was later tied to TCR beta V- and J-gene trimming. Later on, an analysis showed TCR association rates differing by HLA locus, with DRB1 the most and HLA-C the fewest.

V was cut by 4 bases and J by 5 bases, with 18 bases left in between. This CDR3 contains 15 residues. Germline-derived CDR1 and CDR2 are SGHRS and YFSETQ. The PCR had 60 Vbeta and 13 Jbeta primers. TCRdb's table, derived via immunoSEQ multiplex PCR, lists solely in-frame clones and lacks some. The repertoire consists of about 130,000 clones, with about 78% occurring once and the leading ten covering 1.5%. Material for sequencing was PBMCs. The receptor was isolated from a female donor in good health and CMV-seronegative. The rearrangement uses TRBV5-1 and TRBJ2-5; a weak D match, TRBD1 (6 bases). The CDR3: CASSPMLQGEETQYF. CDR3 sequence (DNA): TGCGCCAGCAGCCCTATGTTACAGGGTGAGGAGACCCAGTACTTC.